This TCR beta chain came from a study of control samples from healthy donors and cancer patients (dated by TCRdb to about 2020). The library was prepared using the immunoSEQ multiplex PCR assay. TCRdb stores this immuneACCESS table with in-frame sequences only. Part of the clones is absent; in the studies checked, under half of the shortfall reflects unresolved V genes, and no reason is known for the rest. This sample comprises around 80,000 clones, 88% of them detected only once. 5.7% of the sample is taken by the ten largest. V is trimmed back by 5 bases and J by 6 bases, and the junction contains 13 bases that no gene match accounts for. The germline V gene encodes CDR1 SGHVS and CDR2 FNYEAQ. The CDR3 sequence holds 18 residues, the cysteine and phenylalanine included. The read is trimmed to its CDR3 DNA, 54 bases read in frame from base 1. Note on this clone: This receptor's antigen is unknown. Qualities for individual bases were not recorded, and no much larger clone is one base off.

The TCR was taken from a woman aged 50 to 60 in good health. The chain is assembled from TRBV7-6 and TRBJ2-2; TRBD1 aligns with 12 central bases. Sequenced material: blood. CDR3 region: CASSLSPGQGARAGELFF. The bases read TGTGCCAGCAGCCTAAGTCCGGGACAGGGGGCAAGAGCCGGGGAGCTGTTTTTT.